This T cell receptor beta chain stems from a study of CD4 T cells in relation to SARS-CoV-2 and coronaviruses. Study-level background: TCR beta CDR3s were sequenced after roughly ten-day antigen culture of PBMCs.

With V trimmed by 4 bases and J by 5 bases, 2 bases remained unmatched. This CDR3 is built from 15 residues. The germline CDR1 and CDR2 sequences are MRHNA and SNTAGT. Unexposed donor CD4+ T cells date from about 2011-2019, before the COVID-19 pandemic. The cells were cultured for approximately ten days before CD4+ T cells were isolated. Testing used SARS-CoV-2 S/N and four cold-coronavirus spikes on unexposed-donor CD4+ T cells, cells permitting. TCRdb's table, derived via immunoSEQ multiplex PCR, lists solely in-frame clones and lacks some. The data show under 20,000 clones, with 70% to 85% seen just once and roughly 14% held by the top ten. This clone has a handful of counts. Antigen: not known.

Sequenced sample: CD4+ T cells from PBMCs, cultured in vitro. The source is a human donor in good health. The chain links TRBV6-4 to TRBJ2-1; 13 nucleotides line up with TRBD2. The CDR3 region is CASSAGTSGNNEQFF. For the CDR3, the DNA is TGTGCCAGCAGTGCCGGGACTAGCGGGAACAATGAGCAGTTCTTC.